This TCR beta chain is from a study of blood T cell repertoires in COVID-19. About the study: The origin of the acute and convalescent COVID-19 samples was the United States, Italy and Spain. PBMCs, B-cell-depleted T cells, or T cells provided the cDNA or gDNA that made up the material.

Original data processing: Estimated nucleated cell counts came from reference gene primer amplification. Sequenced by immunoSEQ multiplex PCR; TCRdb stores in-frame clones only, minus some. That table furnishes V, J and clone size, whereas the DNA furnished D and trimming. The repertoire includes 100,000 to 150,000 clones, roughly 86% of them detected once, and about 10% sits in the top ten. Seattle patient enrollment occurred during active infection, with longitudinal follow-up thereafter. This clonotype was sampled from a woman in her 70s with COVID-19, enrolled during active disease. Sequenced sample: peripheral blood.

The CDR3 DNA follows: TGTGCCAGCAGTGAAGGGACCGGACAGGGGGCGCATGGCTACACCTTC. Its protein is CASSEGTGQGAHGYTF. This chain uses TRBV6-1 with TRBJ1-2, with TRBD1 matching over 11 bases. Per the germline V gene, CDR1 is MNHNS and CDR2 is SASEGT. V lost 1 base and J lost 6; bases outside the gene matches: 7. CDR3 length: 16 amino acids.